In this sample, the clone carrying this T cell receptor (beta chain) turned up once. Sequencing was performed with immunoSEQ multiplex PCR; in TCRdb, only in-frame clones are kept and a portion is missing. The sample yields some 47,000 clones, 92% seen once. This record comes from a study of technical replicates of blood from several donors. CDR1 is LNHNV, CDR2 YYDKDF, per germline (reference sequence). V lost 0 bases, J lost 5 bases, and 3 bases stayed unmatched. CDR3 length: 14 residues. This TCR was sampled from a human donor in good health. Some clones in this sample may be carry-over from other donors' samples. V and J are TRBV15 and TRBJ1-2; the match to TRBD1 covers 7 bases. The sequenced material came from PBMCs. The CDR3 region has the DNA TGTGCCACCAGCAGAGATACGACAGGGTATGGCTACACCTTC. Protein sequence: CATSRDTTGYGYTF.